Below, 4 T cell receptor beta chains from the same sample are listed, as sequenced in a study of shared clonotypes between healthy human individuals. Naive CD8 populations comprised CD45RO-negative cells positively selected for CCR7, excluding terminally differentiated effector memory CD45RA+ cells. Only in-frame clones appear in the TCRdb table, and some are missing; sequencing was by immunoSEQ multiplex PCR. The sample has under 1 million clones; 90% to 98% are singletons. Material: naive CD8+ T cells sorted from blood. Receptor source: a man aged 25-45 years in good health.

This clone has only a few counts. The CDR3: CASSFGQDYEQYF. The CDR3 DNA sequence: TGTGCCAGCAGCTTTGGACAGGACTACGAGCAGTACTTC. The chain has TRBV5-6 and TRBJ2-7; TRBD1 matches 7 bases. The CDR3 loop spans 13 amino acids. The junction had 2 bases not matched to a gene; V was cut back by 2 bases and J by 3 bases. Germline V gene sequence: CDR1 SGHDT, CDR2 YYEEEE. The full variable domain, its missing parts supplied by reference TRBV5-6 and TRBJ2-7, is DAGVTQSPTHLIKTRGQQVTLRCSPKSGHDTVSWYQQALGQGPQFIFQYYEEEERQRGNFPDRFSGHQFPNYSSELNVNALLLGDSALYLCASSFGQDYEQYFGPGTRLTVT.

The gene calls are TRBV11-2 and TRBJ2-7; 12 nucleotides align to TRBD2. Germline values: CDR1 SGHAT, CDR2 FQNNGV. J gave up 5 bases and V 4 bases, and 6 bases lay outside the gene matches. The CDR3 runs to 15 residues. As DNA, the CDR3 is TGTGCCAGCAGCTCCCTAGCGGGAGGGTTGAACGAGCAGTACTTC. As protein: CASSSLAGGLNEQYF.

The chain couples TRBV7-2 to TRBJ2-7; D perhaps matches TRBD2 (6 bases). Germline CDR1 SGHTA, CDR2 FQGNSA. The CDR3 is 14 amino acids. V lost 1 base and J 5 bases, leaving 12 bases between the germline ends. CDR3 sequence reads: CASSLDGGLNEQYF. The CDR3 DNA is TGTGCCAGCAGCTTAGATGGAGGGCTCAACGAGCAGTACTTC.

The chain joins TRBV7-9 to TRBJ1-5; D might be TRBD1 (5 bases). The CDR3 contains 15 residues. V lost 3 bases, J lost 0 bases, and 9 bases lay in between. CDR1 SEHNR and CDR2 FQNEAQ come from the germline V gene (reference sequence). CDR3 sequence reads: CASSFGDSSNQPQHF. The CDR3 DNA reads TGTGCCAGCAGCTTCGGGGACTCTAGCAATCAGCCCCAGCATTTT.